The entry that follows covers one T cell receptor (beta chain) sequence. Its antigen is not identified. From the 5' RACE reads, TCRdb called clonotypes with MiXCR, one entry per CDR3 protein. The sample carries about 310,000 distinct CDR3 sequences, roughly 21% recorded once. This sample was included in a study of T-cell memory formation after mild COVID-19. There are 15 residues in the CDR3. Trimming took 0 bases from V and 6 from J, leaving 15 bases between them. Germline CDR1 and CDR2: LGHNA and YSLEER. Findings and caveats of the study: Clones that contracted from day 15 to 85 had balanced CD4/CD8; later expanders were CD4+ biased.

The sample was PBMCs or a T cell subset sorted from them (not recorded which). The clonotype comes from a man in his late teens or twenties who had mild COVID-19 (a few samples of this study predate the infection). Cell type and time point are not known. The chain employs TRBV4-3 and TRBJ2-7; no reliable D call. The CDR3 is CASSQDSVQLSEQYF. CDR3 nucleotide sequence: TGCGCCAGCAGCCAAGATAGTGTCCAGCTTTCCGAGCAGTACTTC.